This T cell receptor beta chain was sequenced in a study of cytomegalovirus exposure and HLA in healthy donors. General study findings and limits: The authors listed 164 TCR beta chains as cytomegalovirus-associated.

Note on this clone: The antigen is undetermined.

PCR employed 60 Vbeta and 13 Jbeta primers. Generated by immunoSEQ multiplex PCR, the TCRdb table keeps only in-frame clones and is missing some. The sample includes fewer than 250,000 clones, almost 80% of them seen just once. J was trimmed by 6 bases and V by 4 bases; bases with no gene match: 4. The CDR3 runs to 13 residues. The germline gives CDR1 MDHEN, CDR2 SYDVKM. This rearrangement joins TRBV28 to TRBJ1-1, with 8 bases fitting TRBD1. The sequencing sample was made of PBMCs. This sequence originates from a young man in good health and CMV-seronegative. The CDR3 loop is CASSSGQGSEAFF. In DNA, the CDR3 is TGTGCCAGCAGTTCCGGACAGGGCTCTGAAGCTTTCTTT.